This is a list of T cell receptor beta chains from one sample in a study of blood T cell repertoires in COVID-19. The table came from immunoSEQ multiplex PCR; TCRdb's copy has only in-frame clones and leaves some out. The table lists around 250,000 clones, roughly 79% of them singletons, with 15% in the top ten. The sample comprised PBMCs or T cells enriched from blood (not recorded which). All receptors derive from a man between 35 and 55 years old who had recovered from COVID-19. CDR3s include the opening cysteine and the closing phenylalanine or tryptophan. The order of the fields is D gene, J gene, CDR3 length, V gene, CDR3 protein. D genes are given only for firm matches.

D gene: TRBD2; J gene: TRBJ2-3; CDR3 length: 17; V gene: TRBV7-2; CDR3 protein: CASSYRPGLGKPDTQYF
D gene: TRBD1; J gene: TRBJ2-1; CDR3 length: 15; V gene: TRBV16; CDR3 protein: CASSQRTGEWNEQFF
D gene: TRBD1; J gene: TRBJ2-5; CDR3 length: 15; V gene: TRBV7-2; CDR3 protein: CASSSGTGIGETQYF
D gene: .; J gene: TRBJ2-7; CDR3 length: 11; V gene: TRBV25-1; CDR3 protein: CATDKGHEQYF
D gene: .; J gene: TRBJ2-6; CDR3 length: 15; V gene: TRBV5-8; CDR3 protein: CASSFLFSGANVLTF
D gene: TRBD1; J gene: TRBJ2-2; CDR3 length: 15; V gene: TRBV6-1; CDR3 protein: CASSEGGQETGELFF
D gene: .; J gene: TRBJ1-1; CDR3 length: 15; V gene: TRBV4-3; CDR3 protein: CASSQVSGQNTEAFF
D gene: .; J gene: TRBJ2-1; CDR3 length: 13; V gene: TRBV11-2; CDR3 protein: CASSFSRVPEQFF
D gene: .; J gene: TRBJ1-2; CDR3 length: 15; V gene: TRBV5-4; CDR3 protein: CASSSTRQNNYGYTF
D gene: TRBD2; J gene: TRBJ2-1; CDR3 length: 16; V gene: TRBV5-1; CDR3 protein: CASTPIAGAPYNEQFF
D gene: TRBD1; J gene: TRBJ1-1; CDR3 length: 17; V gene: TRBV28; CDR3 protein: CASSLRQGRSGNTEAFF
D gene: .; J gene: TRBJ2-1; CDR3 length: 14; V gene: TRBV7-2; CDR3 protein: CASSLVRAANEQFF
D gene: .; J gene: TRBJ1-1; CDR3 length: 11; V gene: TRBV28; CDR3 protein: CASSYITEAFF
D gene: TRBD1; J gene: TRBJ1-1; CDR3 length: 16; V gene: TRBV5-6; CDR3 protein: CASRDHGTGEMPEAFF
D gene: TRBD2; J gene: TRBJ2-3; CDR3 length: 12; V gene: TRBV9; CDR3 protein: CASQSGGDTQYF
D gene: .; J gene: TRBJ2-3; CDR3 length: 12; V gene: TRBV12-3/TRBV12-4; CDR3 protein: CASSGVTDTQYF
D gene: .; J gene: TRBJ1-2; CDR3 length: 11; V gene: TRBV7-6; CDR3 protein: CASSLLDGYTF
D gene: .; J gene: TRBJ1-6; CDR3 length: 15; V gene: TRBV28; CDR3 protein: CASSLSPGLGSPLHF
D gene: TRBD1; J gene: TRBJ2-4; CDR3 length: 19; V gene: TRBV28; CDR3 protein: CASTPGRQGAFSSKNIQYF